This T cell receptor (beta chain) comes out of a study of T cell responses to AZD1222 COVID-19 vaccine. With 5 bases removed from V and 0 bases from J, the gap between germline ends came to 11 bases. CDR3 length: 15 amino acids. Looked up from germline, CDR1 is MNHNY and CDR2 is SVGAGI (reference sequence). In the case of this clone: Its antigen is unknown.

TCRdb's copy holds only in-frame clones and misses some; the assay was immunoSEQ multiplex PCR. The table includes 80,000 to 95,000 clones, about nine tenths detected once. It was second doses at about 4 or about 12 weeks that were pooled. Overall study findings and caveats: No repertoire was sampled before or during the peak T cell response, only after it. White British people made up most donors, females outnumbered males, and clonal diversity was possibly underestimated. Compared with day 0, the breadth and depth of the Spike-specific TCR repertoire rose significantly after two doses of AZD1222.

The sequenced sample was peripheral blood, obtained 28 days after the second AZD1222 dose. The rearrangement joins TRBV6-6 to TRBJ1-5; a weak D match, TRBD1 (5 bases). This clonotype was sampled from an adult who received the AZD1222 COVID-19 vaccine. CDR3: CASSAQVLSNQPQHF. Here the CDR3 DNA reads TGTGCCAGCAGTGCACAGGTCCTTAGCAATCAGCCCCAGCATTTT.